This TCR beta chain is drawn from a study of beta chain features in type 1 diabetes. Study-wide findings and caveats: In all four CD4+ subsets, TCRB CDR3 length was significantly, moderately reduced in type 1 diabetes.

This CDR3 is 14 amino acids long. Germline CDR1 reads GTSNPN; CDR2 reads SVGIG (reference sequence). The V and J ends lost 2 bases and 6 bases respectively, with 16 bases between them. All of the isolated RNA was reverse transcribed, so expressed TCRB transcripts were sequenced. The protocol was immunoSEQ multiplex PCR, while the TCRdb copy is restricted to in-frame clones and leaves out a portion. Among approximately 730,000 clones listed, around 15% were seen once. Every donor had blood drawn once into heparin, roughly 120 mL on average. With regard to this clone: The target antigen is unknown.

Sequencing was done on a sample of naive CD4+ T cells from blood. The V gene is TRBV30, the J gene TRBJ1-2, with a possible D match to TRBD1 (5 bases). The clonotype originates from a man aged 18 to 30 with type 1 diabetes. For the CDR3, the DNA is TGTGCCTGGAGTCGAGTCAGGGAGCGGGATGGCTACACCTTC. Translated, it gives CAWSRVRERDGYTF.